What follows are 27 T cell receptor beta chains derived from one specimen sequenced in a study of radiation and T cells in renal cell carcinoma. Assay: immunoSEQ multiplex PCR; the TCRdb copy retains only in-frame clones and omits some. The table includes some 140,000 clones, over 75% detected once. The time point: baseline pretreatment blood. Treatment here: 15 Gy SBRT to primary tumor, nephrectomy 4 weeks later. The material was blood, obtained from a patient whose treatment included radiotherapy and nephrectomy. Every receptor here comes from a woman aged 45-59 years with renal cell carcinoma.

The rearrangement joins TRBV12-5 to TRBJ2-7; 10 nucleotides match TRBD1. The germline gives CDR1 LGHNT, CDR2 FRNRAP. Trimming cost V 1 base and J 3 bases; bases outside gene matches: 0. The CDR3 extends over 14 amino acids. The chain's CDR3 is CASGLGTGGYEQYF. DNA of the CDR3: TGTGCTAGTGGTTTGGGGACAGGGGGCTACGAGCAGTACTTC.

This chain uses TRBV5-1 with TRBJ2-1; D is possibly TRBD2 (6 bases). Trimming removed 0 bases at V and 7 bases at J, with 14 bases between. The CDR3 is 15 amino acids. From germline, CDR1 is SGHRS and CDR2 YFSETQ. The CDR3 DNA reads TGCGCCAGCAGCTTGGGGCGCGGTGCGGGGAATGAGCAGTTCTTC. This sequence encodes CASSLGRGAGNEQFF.

This chain joins TRBV28 and TRBJ2-1; perhaps TRBD2 as D (5 bases). Germline CDR1 is MDHEN and CDR2 is SYDVKM. This CDR3 has 13 amino acids. Deletions cut 5 bases from V and 8 bases from J, with 13 bases between. CDR3 coding DNA: TGTGCCAGCAGTCCTAGCATCATCCATGAGCAGTTCTTC. This codes for CASSPSIIHEQFF.

This clone was found once. This sequence joins TRBV19 and TRBJ1-5; D uncertain. V was clipped by 5 bases and J by 11 bases, with 25 bases between them. This CDR3 comprises 16 residues. The germline V gene has CDR1 LNHDA and CDR2 SQIVND (reference sequence). The CDR3 spells CASSLKGRGVGVSQHF. The CDR3 coding sequence is TGTGCCAGTAGTCTCAAAGGGAGAGGAGTTGGGGTGTCCCAGCATTTT.

V gene TRBV7-6 combines with J gene TRBJ2-2, with TRBD2 identical over 10 bases. The V gene's germline CDR1 is SGHVS and CDR2 FNYEAQ. V shed 7 bases and J 0 bases; nucleotides not matched to a gene: 14. The CDR3 runs to 19 residues. The DNA for the CDR3 is TGTGCCAGCACCACTTACTGGATAGCGGGGGGCTCGAACACCGGGGAGCTGTTTTTT. Encoded protein: CASTTYWIAGGSNTGELFF.

This clone was seen repeatedly, ten times or more. The CDR3 loop reads CASSLPEQGAYEQYF. CDR3 nucleotides: TGTGCCAGCAGCCTACCGGAACAGGGGGCCTACGAGCAGTACTTC. The chain employs TRBV7-9 and TRBJ2-7; 8 nucleotides line up with TRBD1. Trimming at V came to 5 bases and at J to 2 bases, leaving 8 bases not matched to a gene. This CDR3 region has 15 residues. Germline CDR1 is SEHNR and CDR2 is FQNEAQ (reference sequence).

This chain joins TRBV7-6 and TRBJ2-2; weak D call: TRBD1 (6 bases). CDR3 length equals 19 residues. Trimming left V 2 bases short and J 3 bases short, with 22 bases between. The germline gives CDR1 SGHVS, CDR2 FNYEAQ. The CDR3 nucleotides read TGTGCCAGCAGCTTATTTTCCCCCCTATCAGGGGTCGACACCGGGGAGCTGTTTTTT. Translation gives CASSLFSPLSGVDTGELFF.

The chain uses TRBV5-1 and TRBJ2-7; D is ambiguous. The CDR3 has 15 residues. The germline V gene has CDR1 SGHRS and CDR2 YFSETQ. V lost 0 bases and J lost 4, with 14 bases in between. The CDR3 DNA is TGCGCCAGCAGCTTGGGACGGCCCTCCGAATACGAGCAGTACTTC. The encoded protein is CASSLGRPSEYEQYF. Variable domain in full (rest from reference TRBV5-1 and TRBJ2-7): KAGVTQTPRYLIKTRGQQVTLSCSPISGHRSVSWYQQTPGQGLQFLFEYFSETQRNKGNFPGRFSGRQFSNSRSEMNVSTLELGDSALYLCASSLGRPSEYEQYFGPGTRLTVT.

This clone was detected only a few times. The chain has TRBV6-5 and TRBJ1-4, with a weak D call TRBD1 (6 bases). Germline CDR1 and CDR2: MNHEY and SVGAGI. Deletions cut 6 bases from V and 7 bases from J, with 12 bases between. This CDR3 comprises 13 residues. The chain's CDR3 is CASRGRGGEKLFF. The CDR3 DNA reads TGTGCCAGCAGGGGCAGGGGTGGTGAAAAACTGTTTTTT.

For the CDR3, the DNA is TGTGCCAGCAGCCTAGGGGGCAAGGCTGAAAAACTGTTTTTT. Protein sequence: CASSLGGKAEKLFF. The chain is built from TRBV7-2 and TRBJ1-4; 7 bases fit TRBD1. Trimming removed 5 bases from V and 7 bases from J; junction bases left unmatched: 7. From germline, CDR1 is SGHTA and CDR2 FQGNSA. CDR3 length equals 14 residues. Supplemented by reference TRBV7-2 and TRBJ1-4, the full variable domain reads GAGVSQSPSNKVTEKGKDVELRCDPISGHTALYWYRQSLGQGLEFLIYFQGNSAPDKSGLPSDRFSAERTGGSVSTLTIQRTQQEDSAVYLCASSLGGKAEKLFFGSGTQLSVL.

This clone was recorded only once. The V gene is TRBV5-1, the J gene TRBJ1-3, with D perhaps TRBD1 (5 bases). This CDR3 is built from 22 residues. CDR1 and CDR2 (germline): SGHRS, YFSETQ. Trimming took 0 bases from V and 3 from J, leaving 31 bases between them. As DNA, the CDR3 is TGCGCCAGCAGCTTGGAGGCTAGGGCAGAAAATTACTTCCAAGGGGATGGAAACACCATATATTTT. It yields the protein CASSLEARAENYFQGDGNTIYF.

The gene calls are TRBV7-9 and TRBJ2-5; no reliable D call. CDR1 SEHNR and CDR2 FQNEAQ come from the germline V gene (reference sequence). V was trimmed by 3 bases and J by 3 bases, leaving 8 bases between them. The CDR3 is made up of 13 amino acids. CDR3 DNA: TGTGCCAGCAGCTTCGACTGGAAAGAGACCCAGTACTTC. Amino acids: CASSFDWKETQYF.

This chain links TRBV28 with TRBJ2-7; no reliable D call. Looked up from germline, CDR1 is MDHEN and CDR2 is SYDVKM. The germline V and J ends were trimmed by 2 bases and 6 bases, with 11 bases remaining between them. The CDR3 has 13 amino acids. The CDR3 sequence: CASSLGTAGEQYF. DNA of the CDR3: TGTGCCAGCAGTTTAGGTACCGCAGGCGAGCAGTACTTC.

The V gene is TRBV7-9, the J gene TRBJ2-5, with 11 bases identical to TRBD2. Trimming removed 3 bases from V and 1 base from J; junction bases left unmatched: 10. The CDR3 covers 18 residues. Germline values: CDR1 SEHNR, CDR2 FQNEAQ (reference sequence). The CDR3 sequence: CASSFGLAGSSLQETQYF. The CDR3 DNA is TGTGCCAGCAGCTTCGGACTAGCGGGTAGCTCCCTCCAAGAGACCCAGTACTTC. Drawing the rest from reference TRBV7-9 and TRBJ2-5, the complete variable domain is DTGVSQNPRHKITKRGQNVTFRCDPISEHNRLYWYRQTLGQGPEFLTYFQNEAQLEKSRLLSDRFSAERPKGSFSTLEIQRTEQGDSAMYLCASSFGLAGSSLQETQYFGPGTRLLVL.

V is TRBV5-4 and J is TRBJ2-7, with TRBD1 matching over 7 bases. There are 15 residues in the CDR3. Germline-derived CDR1 and CDR2 are SGHNT and YYREEE (reference sequence). With 3 bases clipped from V and 5 bases from J, the junction kept 11 bases outside the gene matches. Here the CDR3 reads CASSWDRTGRHEQYF. In DNA, the CDR3 is TGTGCCAGCAGCTGGGATCGGACAGGAAGGCACGAGCAGTACTTC.

V is TRBV9 and J is TRBJ2-5; D tentatively reads TRBD1 or TRBD2 (6 bases each). TRBJ2-7 matches the DNA end more closely, so the J call is doubtful. CDR1 SGDLS and CDR2 YYNGEE come from the germline V gene. The CDR3 loop spans 14 amino acids. CDR3 DNA: TGTGCCAGCAGCGTTTCCGGGGGCCCAGGCGAGCAGTACTTC. This translates into CASSVSGGPGEQYF.

This chain links TRBV4-3 with TRBJ1-2; unclear D gene. CDR3 length: 14 amino acids. The germline gives CDR1 LGHNA, CDR2 YSLEER. V was trimmed by 0 bases and J by 4 bases, leaving 9 bases between them. The CDR3 protein is CASSQDSTGYGYTF. Here the CDR3 DNA reads TGCGCCAGCAGCCAAGATAGTACGGGCTATGGCTACACCTTC.

The rearrangement joins TRBV6-1 to TRBJ1-1, with 8 bases fitting TRBD1. The CDR3 spans 14 residues. The V and J ends lost 2 bases and 9 bases, in that order; junction bases with no gene match: 8. Germline V gene sequence: CDR1 MNHNS, CDR2 SASEGT. The CDR3 protein is CASSENWTGTQAFF. DNA of the CDR3: TGTGCCAGCAGTGAAAATTGGACAGGGACCCAAGCTTTCTTT.

The chain has TRBV5-1 and TRBJ2-1; 9 positions match TRBD2. This CDR3 has 15 residues. J lost 5 bases, V lost 4 bases, and 7 bases had no gene match. Germline V gene sequence: CDR1 SGHRS, CDR2 YFSETQ. The CDR3 region is CASSKSGGLDNEQFF. The CDR3 coding sequence is TGCGCCAGCAGCAAAAGCGGGGGGCTAGACAATGAGCAGTTCTTC.

This rearrangement joins TRBV18 to TRBJ2-7; TRBD2 matches at 10 bases. Germline trimming cut 2 bases from V and 5 bases from J; bases unmatched to any gene: 3. The length of the CDR3 is 14 residues. Germline lookup yields CDR1 KGHSH and CDR2 LQKENI. The CDR3 region is CASSPGTSADEQYF. The CDR3 bases are TGTGCCAGCTCACCAGGGACTAGCGCAGACGAGCAGTACTTC. The whole variable domain, filled in from reference TRBV18 and TRBJ2-7, reads NAGVMQNPRHLVRRRGQEARLRCSPMKGHSHVYWYRQLPEEGLKFMVYLQKENIIDESGMPKERFSAEFPKEGPSILRIQQVVRGDSAAYFCASSPGTSADEQYFGPGTRLTVT.

This clone was seen a handful of times. The gene calls are TRBV4-1 and TRBJ1-1; D ambiguous. Germline-derived CDR1 and CDR2 are MGHRA and YSYEKL. This CDR3 contains 16 residues. The V and J ends lost 3 bases and 7 bases respectively, with 21 bases between them. The CDR3 loop reads CASSQERVRGRVEAFF. CDR3 in DNA: TGCGCCAGCAGCCAGGAGAGGGTGAGAGGGAGGGTTGAAGCTTTCTTT.

J is TRBJ2-3 and V is TRBV7-9; 11 bases line up with TRBD1. V shed 3 bases, J shed 6 bases, and the junction held 5 bases outside the gene matches. Germline V lookup: CDR1 SEHNR, CDR2 FQNEAQ (reference sequence). The CDR3 is 15 amino acids. This CDR3 is CASSLGDRGFDTQYF. Written as DNA, the CDR3 is TGTGCCAGCAGCTTGGGGGACAGGGGGTTCGATACGCAGTATTTT.

This sequence joins TRBV9 and TRBJ1-4; 8 bases match TRBD1. The CDR3 runs to 16 residues. Germline trimming cut 1 base from V and 4 bases from J; bases unmatched to any gene: 6. Germline-derived CDR1 and CDR2 are SGDLS and YYNGEE. The CDR3 DNA follows: TGTGCCAGCAGCGTAACTGGACAGGGTGGTAATGAAAAACTGTTTTTT. This sequence encodes CASSVTGQGGNEKLFF.

The V gene is TRBV6-1, the J gene TRBJ1-2; D may be TRBD1 (5 bases). Looked up from germline, CDR1 is MNHNS and CDR2 is SASEGT. Deletions cut 4 bases from V and 0 bases from J, with 15 bases between. The CDR3 sequence is 16 residues long. CDR3 amino acids: CASSVGGSGANYGYTF. The CDR3 bases are TGTGCCAGCAGTGTCGGGGGAAGCGGGGCTAACTATGGCTACACCTTC.

The rearrangement uses TRBV7-3 and TRBJ2-1; 7 positions agree with TRBD2. The ends lost 4 bases at V and 6 bases at J; junction bases unmatched: 6. The CDR3 loop spans 14 amino acids. Germline CDR1 is SGHTA and CDR2 is FQGTGA. The CDR3 spells CASSSRLASNEQFF. The CDR3 nucleotides read TGTGCCAGCAGCTCCCGACTAGCCAGCAATGAGCAGTTCTTC.

The rearrangement joins TRBV5-4 to TRBJ2-3; D uncertain. Germline V lookup: CDR1 SGHNT, CDR2 YYREEE (reference sequence). This CDR3 spans 15 amino acids. V was cut by 1 base and J by 5 bases, with 14 bases left in between. CDR3 nucleotide sequence: TGTGCCAGCAGCTTGTGGAGTGGTCTCGGAGATACGCAGTATTTT. This translates into CASSLWSGLGDTQYF.

This rearrangement joins TRBV6-5 to TRBJ1-4; D call uncertain. This CDR3 is 16 amino acids long. The V end lost 0 bases, the J end lost 8 bases, and 16 bases lay between the germline ends. Germline CDR1 is MNHEY and CDR2 is SVGAGI. CDR3 in DNA: TGTGCCAGCAGTTACTCCCCTATAAGGGAGCGGGAAAAACTGTTTTTT. Encoded protein: CASSYSPIREREKLFF.